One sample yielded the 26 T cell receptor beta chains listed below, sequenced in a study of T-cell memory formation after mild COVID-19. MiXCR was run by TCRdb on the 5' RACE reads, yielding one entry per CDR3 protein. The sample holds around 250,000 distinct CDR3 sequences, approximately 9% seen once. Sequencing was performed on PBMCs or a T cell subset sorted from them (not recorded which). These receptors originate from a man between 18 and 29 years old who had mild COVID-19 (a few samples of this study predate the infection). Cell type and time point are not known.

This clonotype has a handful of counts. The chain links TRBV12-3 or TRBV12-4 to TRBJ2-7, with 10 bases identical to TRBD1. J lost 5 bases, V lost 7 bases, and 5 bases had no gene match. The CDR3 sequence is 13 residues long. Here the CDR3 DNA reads TGTGCCAGCACGGGGGACAGGGGCGACGAGCAGTACTTC. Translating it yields CASTGDRGDEQYF.

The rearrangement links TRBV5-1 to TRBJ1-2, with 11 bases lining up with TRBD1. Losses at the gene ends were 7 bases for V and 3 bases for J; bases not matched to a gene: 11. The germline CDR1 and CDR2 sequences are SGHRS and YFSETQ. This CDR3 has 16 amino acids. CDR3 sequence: CASGNGQGASHYGYTF. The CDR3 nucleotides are TGCGCCAGCGGGAACGGACAGGGGGCGTCTCACTATGGCTACACCTTC.

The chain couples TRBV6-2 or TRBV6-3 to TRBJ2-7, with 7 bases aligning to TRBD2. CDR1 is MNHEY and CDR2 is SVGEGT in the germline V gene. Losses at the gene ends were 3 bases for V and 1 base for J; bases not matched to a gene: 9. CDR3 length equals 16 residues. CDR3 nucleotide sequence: TGTGCCAGCAGTTATTCCGGGCGGGGGAAGTCCTACGAGCAGTACGTC. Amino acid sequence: CASSYSGRGKSYEQYV.

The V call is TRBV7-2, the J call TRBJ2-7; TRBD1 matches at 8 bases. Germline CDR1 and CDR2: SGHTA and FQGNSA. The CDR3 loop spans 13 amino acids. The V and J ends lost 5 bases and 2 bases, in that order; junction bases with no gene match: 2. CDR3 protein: CASSRDRTYEQYF. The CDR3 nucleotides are TGTGCCAGCAGCCGGGACAGGACCTACGAGCAGTACTTC.

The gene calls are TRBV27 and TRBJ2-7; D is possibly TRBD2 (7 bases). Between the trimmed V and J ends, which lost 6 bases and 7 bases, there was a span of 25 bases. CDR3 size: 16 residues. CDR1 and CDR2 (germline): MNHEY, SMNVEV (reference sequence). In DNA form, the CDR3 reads TGTGCCAGCAGCCCCGTGGTTTGGGGGGGCCTCGAAGAGCAGTACTTC. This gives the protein CASSPVVWGGLEEQYF.

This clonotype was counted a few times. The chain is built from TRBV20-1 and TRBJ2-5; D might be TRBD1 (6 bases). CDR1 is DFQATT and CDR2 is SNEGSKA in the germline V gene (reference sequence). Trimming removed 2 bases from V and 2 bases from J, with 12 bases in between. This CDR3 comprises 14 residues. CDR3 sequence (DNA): TGCAGTGCTAGAAGGGGGAGCTTTCAAGAGACCCAGTACTTC. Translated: CSARRGSFQETQYF.

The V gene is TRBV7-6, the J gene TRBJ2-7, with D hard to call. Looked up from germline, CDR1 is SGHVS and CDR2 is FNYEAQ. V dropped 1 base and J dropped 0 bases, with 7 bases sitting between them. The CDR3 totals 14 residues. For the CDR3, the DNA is TGTGCCAGCAGCTTAGTTACAGCCTCCTACGAGCAGTACTTC. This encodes CASSLVTASYEQYF.

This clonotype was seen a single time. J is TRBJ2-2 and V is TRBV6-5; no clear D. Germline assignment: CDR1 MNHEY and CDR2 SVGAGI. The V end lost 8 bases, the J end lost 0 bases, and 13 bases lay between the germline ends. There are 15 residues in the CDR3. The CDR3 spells CASSITRTNTGELFF. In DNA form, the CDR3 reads TGTGCCAGCTCAATAACTCGGACGAACACCGGGGAGCTGTTTTTT.

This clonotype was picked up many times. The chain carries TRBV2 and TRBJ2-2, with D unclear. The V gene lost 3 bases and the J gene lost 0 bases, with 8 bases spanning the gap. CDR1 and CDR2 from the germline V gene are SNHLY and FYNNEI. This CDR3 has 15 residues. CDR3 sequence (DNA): TGTGCCAGCAGTGAGGGCAATTCGAACACCGGGGAGCTGTTTTTT. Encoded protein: CASSEGNSNTGELFF.

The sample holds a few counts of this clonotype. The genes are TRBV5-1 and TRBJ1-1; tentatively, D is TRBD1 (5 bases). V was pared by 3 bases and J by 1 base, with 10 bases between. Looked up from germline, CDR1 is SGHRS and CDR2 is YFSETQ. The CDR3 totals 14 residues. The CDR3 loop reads CASSYDGGNTEAFF. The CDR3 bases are TGCGCCAGCAGCTACGACGGGGGGAACACTGAAGCTTTCTTT. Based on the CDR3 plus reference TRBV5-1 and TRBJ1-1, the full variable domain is KAGVTQTPRYLIKTRGQQVTLSCSPISGHRSVSWYQQTPGQGLQFLFEYFSETQRNKGNFPGRFSGRQFSNSRSEMNVSTLELGDSALYLCASSYDGGNTEAFFGQGTRLTVV.

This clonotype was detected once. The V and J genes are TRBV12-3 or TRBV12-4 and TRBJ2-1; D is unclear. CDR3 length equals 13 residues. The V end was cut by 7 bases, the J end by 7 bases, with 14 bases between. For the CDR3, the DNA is TGTGCCAGCAACATACCTCTGGGGAATGAGCAGTTCTTC. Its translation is CASNIPLGNEQFF.

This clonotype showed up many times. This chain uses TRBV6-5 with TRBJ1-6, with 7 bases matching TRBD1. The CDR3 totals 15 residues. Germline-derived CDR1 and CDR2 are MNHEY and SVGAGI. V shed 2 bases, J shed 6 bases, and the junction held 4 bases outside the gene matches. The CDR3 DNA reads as TGTGCCAGCAGTTACAGTGGGACAGCTAATTCACCCCTCCACTTT. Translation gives CASSYSGTANSPLHF.

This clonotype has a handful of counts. CDR3 in amino acids: CSASRGGVNTEAFF. In DNA form, the CDR3 reads TGCAGTGCTTCCCGGGGTGGGGTGAACACTGAAGCTTTCTTT. The V and J genes are TRBV20-1 and TRBJ1-1; no firm D call. CDR1 is DFQATT, CDR2 SNEGSKA, per germline (reference sequence). This CDR3 spans 14 amino acids. V was shortened by 5 bases and J by 0 bases, with 13 bases between the two germline ends.

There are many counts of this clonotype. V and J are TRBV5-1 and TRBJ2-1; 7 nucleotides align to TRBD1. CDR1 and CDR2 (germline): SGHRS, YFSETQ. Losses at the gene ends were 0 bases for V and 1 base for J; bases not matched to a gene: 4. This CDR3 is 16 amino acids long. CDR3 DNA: TGCGCCAGCAGCTTGGAGGGCAGGGGGTCCTACAATGAGCAGTTCTTC. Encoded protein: CASSLEGRGSYNEQFF.

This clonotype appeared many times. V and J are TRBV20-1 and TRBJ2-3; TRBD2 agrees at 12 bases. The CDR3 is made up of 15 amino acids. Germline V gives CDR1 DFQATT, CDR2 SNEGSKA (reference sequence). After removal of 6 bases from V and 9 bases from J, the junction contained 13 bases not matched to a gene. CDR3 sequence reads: CSAPLPSGGVETQYF. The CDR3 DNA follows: TGCAGTGCCCCTCTCCCTAGCGGGGGGGTGGAAACGCAGTATTTT.

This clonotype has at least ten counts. The CDR3 loop is CASSQGASETQYF. As DNA, the CDR3 is TGCGCCAGCAGCCAAGGTGCTTCGGAGACCCAGTACTTC. The chain links TRBV4-3 to TRBJ2-5; D is unclear. Trimming left V 1 base short and J 5 bases short, with 8 bases between. CDR1 is LGHNA and CDR2 is YSLEER in the germline V gene. This CDR3 region has 13 residues.

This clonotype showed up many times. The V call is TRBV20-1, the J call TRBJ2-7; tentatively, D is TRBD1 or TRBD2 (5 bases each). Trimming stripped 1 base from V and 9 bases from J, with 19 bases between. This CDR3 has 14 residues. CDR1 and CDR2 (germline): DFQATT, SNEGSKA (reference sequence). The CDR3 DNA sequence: TGCAGTGCTAGAGCCGACAGCCTCTCCAGCGGGCAGTACTTC. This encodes CSARADSLSSGQYF.

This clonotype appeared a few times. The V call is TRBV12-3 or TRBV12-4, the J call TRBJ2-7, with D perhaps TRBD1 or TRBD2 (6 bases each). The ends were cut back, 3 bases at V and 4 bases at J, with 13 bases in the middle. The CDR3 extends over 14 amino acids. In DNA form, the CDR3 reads TGTGCCAGCAGTTTTGGAAGGGGGGAATACGAGCAGTACTTC. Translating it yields CASSFGRGEYEQYF.

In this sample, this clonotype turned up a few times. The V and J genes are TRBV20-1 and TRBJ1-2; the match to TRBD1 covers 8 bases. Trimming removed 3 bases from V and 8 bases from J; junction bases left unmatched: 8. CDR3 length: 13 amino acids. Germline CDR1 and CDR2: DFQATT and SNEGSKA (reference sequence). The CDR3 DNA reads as TGCAGTGCTAGTTTGGACAGGGCTGGCGGCTACACCTTC. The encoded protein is CSASLDRAGGYTF.

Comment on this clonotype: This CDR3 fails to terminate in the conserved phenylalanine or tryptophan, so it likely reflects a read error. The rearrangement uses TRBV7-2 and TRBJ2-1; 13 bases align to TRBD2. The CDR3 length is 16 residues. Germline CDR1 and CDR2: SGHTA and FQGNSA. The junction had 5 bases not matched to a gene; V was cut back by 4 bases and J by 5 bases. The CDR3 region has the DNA TGTGCCAGCAGCTCGACTAGCGGGGGGACTCACAATGAGCAGTTCCTC. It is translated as CASSSTSGGTHNEQFL.

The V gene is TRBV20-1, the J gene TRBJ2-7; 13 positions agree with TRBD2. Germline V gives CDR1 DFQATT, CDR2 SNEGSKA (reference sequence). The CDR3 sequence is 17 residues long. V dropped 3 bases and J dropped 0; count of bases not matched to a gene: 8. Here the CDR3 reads CSASRLAGGRSSYEQYF. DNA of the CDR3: TGCAGTGCTAGCCGACTAGCGGGGGGCCGGAGCTCCTACGAGCAGTACTTC.

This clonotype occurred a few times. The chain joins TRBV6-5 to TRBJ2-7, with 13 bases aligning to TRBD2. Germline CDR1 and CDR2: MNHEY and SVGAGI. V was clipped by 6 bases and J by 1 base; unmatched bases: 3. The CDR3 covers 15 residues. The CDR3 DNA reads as TGTGCCAGCAGGACTAGCGGGGGGAATTCCTACGAGCAGTACTTC. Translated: CASRTSGGNSYEQYF.

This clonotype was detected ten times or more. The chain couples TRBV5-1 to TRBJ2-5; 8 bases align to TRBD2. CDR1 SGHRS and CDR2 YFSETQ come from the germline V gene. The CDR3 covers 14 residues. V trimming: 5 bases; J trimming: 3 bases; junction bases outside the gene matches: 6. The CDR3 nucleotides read TGCGCCAGCAGTACCGGGGGGGCCGAAGAGACCCAGTACTTC. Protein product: CASSTGGAEETQYF.

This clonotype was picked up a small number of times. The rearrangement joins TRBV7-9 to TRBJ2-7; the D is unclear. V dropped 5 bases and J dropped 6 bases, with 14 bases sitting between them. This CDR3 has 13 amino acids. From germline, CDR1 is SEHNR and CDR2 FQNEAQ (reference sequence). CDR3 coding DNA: TGTGCCAGCAGCCAGCTCCCGGCCCCCGAGCAGTACTTC. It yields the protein CASSQLPAPEQYF.

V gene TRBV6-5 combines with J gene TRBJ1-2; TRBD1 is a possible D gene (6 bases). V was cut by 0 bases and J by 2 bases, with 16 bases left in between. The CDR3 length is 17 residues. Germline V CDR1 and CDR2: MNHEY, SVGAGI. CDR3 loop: CASSYSLTRGRNYGYTF. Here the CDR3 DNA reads TGTGCCAGCAGTTACTCCCTAACCCGGGGGCGGAACTATGGCTACACCTTC.

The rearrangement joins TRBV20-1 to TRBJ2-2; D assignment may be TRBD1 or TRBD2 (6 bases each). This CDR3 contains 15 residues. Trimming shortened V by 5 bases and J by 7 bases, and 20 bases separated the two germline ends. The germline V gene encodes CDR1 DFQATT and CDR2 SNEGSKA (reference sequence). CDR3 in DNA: TGCAGTGCTCATCGTACCGGGGGCGTCGGCGGGGAGCTGTTTTTT. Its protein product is CSAHRTGGVGGELFF.